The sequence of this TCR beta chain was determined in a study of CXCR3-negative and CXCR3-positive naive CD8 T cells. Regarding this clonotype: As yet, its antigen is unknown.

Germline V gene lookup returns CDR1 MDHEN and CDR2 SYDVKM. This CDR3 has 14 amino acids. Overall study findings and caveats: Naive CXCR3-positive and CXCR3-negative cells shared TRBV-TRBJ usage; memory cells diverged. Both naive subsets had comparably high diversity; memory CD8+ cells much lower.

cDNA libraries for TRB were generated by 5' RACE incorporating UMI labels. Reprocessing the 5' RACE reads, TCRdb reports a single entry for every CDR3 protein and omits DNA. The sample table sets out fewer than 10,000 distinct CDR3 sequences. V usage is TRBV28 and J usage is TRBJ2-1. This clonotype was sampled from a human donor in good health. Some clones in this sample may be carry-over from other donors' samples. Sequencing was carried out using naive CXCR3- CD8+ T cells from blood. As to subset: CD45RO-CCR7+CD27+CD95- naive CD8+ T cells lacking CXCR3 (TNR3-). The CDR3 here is CASSPLDGYNEQFF.